This T cell receptor (beta chain) originates from a study of T cell repertoires in cytomegalovirus infection. Study-level information: CMV infection plus the matching HLA type was flagged by public TCR beta signatures.

In this sample, this clonotype turned up a few times. Its antigen is not identified. The CDR3 runs to 13 residues. The germline V gene encodes CDR1 SGHTA and CDR2 FQGNSA. V was pared by 7 bases and J by 0 bases, with 9 bases between. One entry per CDR3 protein results from TCRdb running MiXCR on the reads. The sample has some 590,000 distinct CDR3 sequences, 40% seen once. The material was cultured PBMCs, obtained from culture after CMV antigen stimulation. The chain combines TRBV7-2 with TRBJ1-2, with D uncertain. The clonotype comes from a human donor in good health (CMV status not recorded). Some clones in this sample may be carry-over from other donors' samples. The CDR3 nucleotides read TGTGCCAGCAAACCTCCACCTAACTATGGCTACACCTTC. Its protein product is CASKPPPNYGYTF.